Shown below are 14 T cell receptor beta chains from a single sample sequenced in a study of neurological immune-mediated disorders. TCRdb used MiXCR to reprocess the 5' RACE reads, holding one entry per CDR3 protein. Of 35,000 or so distinct CDR3 sequences listed, 3.2% are singletons. Specified time point: longitudinal time-point 1 (baseline). Sequenced sample: PBMCs. The receptors derive from a woman aged 55-75 years with multiple sclerosis.

This clonotype came up many times. The chain joins TRBV20-1 to TRBJ2-7, with D tentatively TRBD2 (7 bases). Trimming removed 6 bases at V and 4 bases at J, with 19 bases between. Germline V lookup: CDR1 DFQATT, CDR2 SNEGSKA (reference sequence). The CDR3 consists of 14 residues. This chain's CDR3 is CSAPRGGPGYEQYF. In nucleotides, the CDR3 is TGCAGTGCCCCTAGGGGGGGACCTGGATACGAGCAGTACTTC.

In its sample, this clonotype was seen many times. The chain has TRBV14 and TRBJ2-5, with TRBD1 matching over 9 bases. Looked up from germline, CDR1 is SGHDN and CDR2 is FVKESK. The CDR3 loop spans 15 amino acids. Germline trimming cut 1 base from V and 6 bases from J; bases unmatched to any gene: 6. The CDR3 loop is CASSQGGTGLQTQYF. CDR3 DNA: TGTGCCAGCAGCCAAGGAGGGACAGGGTTGCAGACCCAGTACTTC.

The gene calls are TRBV4-2 and TRBJ2-7; D is tentatively TRBD1 or TRBD2 (5 bases each). Per the germline V gene, CDR1 is LGHNA and CDR2 is YNFKEQ. V gave up 4 bases and J gave up 2 bases, with 21 bases separating them. This CDR3 spans 17 amino acids. CDR3 in amino acids: CASSPPSPGTAAYEQYF. For the CDR3, the DNA is TGTGCCAGCAGCCCTCCCTCACCGGGGACCGCCGCCTACGAGCAGTACTTC.

This clonotype has ten or more counts. The chain employs TRBV29-1 and TRBJ2-7; D gene unclear. V was trimmed by 4 bases and J by 6 bases, leaving 10 bases between them. From germline, CDR1 is SQVTM and CDR2 ANQGSEA. This CDR3 is built from 11 residues. The CDR3 reads CSVAPGSEQYF. CDR3 bases: TGCAGCGTTGCCCCAGGTTCCGAGCAGTACTTC.

This clonotype was seen many times. CDR3 region: CSARSLGNEQFF. The CDR3 DNA follows: TGCAGTGCTAGATCTCTGGGCAATGAGCAGTTCTTC. The chain links TRBV20-1 to TRBJ2-1, with no clear D. The ends were cut back, 2 bases at V and 6 bases at J, with 8 bases in the middle. The CDR3 is made up of 12 amino acids. Germline V lookup: CDR1 DFQATT, CDR2 SNEGSKA (reference sequence).

This clonotype was counted at least ten times. The chain has TRBV3-1 and TRBJ2-1; D is perhaps TRBD1 or TRBD2 (6 bases each). CDR3 size: 16 residues. CDR1 is LGHDT, CDR2 YNNKEL, per germline (reference sequence). Trimming cost V 5 bases and J 0 bases, with 14 bases left between them. As DNA, the CDR3 is TGTGCCAGCAGCTCGGGGGCCGGTAGCTCCTACAATGAGCAGTTCTTC. Translating gives CASSSGAGSSYNEQFF.

With regard to this clonotype: The junction differs from germline at one of its ends, possibly a read error. V gene TRBV5-1 combines with J gene TRBJ1-3; D not resolved. Germline values: CDR1 SGHRS, CDR2 YFSETQ. The CDR3 covers 15 residues. In nucleotides, the CDR3 is TGCGCCAACAGCTTGACGGGGTTAGGTAGAAACACCATATATTTT. It encodes CANSLTGLGRNTIYF.

The J gene is TRBJ1-5, the V gene TRBV20-1; D perhaps matches TRBD1 (5 bases). The CDR3 covers 15 residues. Germline V gives CDR1 DFQATT, CDR2 SNEGSKA (reference sequence). The ends were cut back, 3 bases at V and 4 bases at J, with 16 bases in the middle. The CDR3 nucleotides are TGCAGTGCTAGGACGTCAGGGTACCAGAATCAGCCCCAGCATTTT. As protein: CSARTSGYQNQPQHF.

This clonotype has a count of ten or more. The chain joins TRBV18 to TRBJ2-7, with D perhaps matching TRBD1 or TRBD2 (6 bases each). CDR3 length equals 13 residues. V lost 4 bases, J lost 5 bases, and 12 bases lay in between. The germline V gene encodes CDR1 KGHSH and CDR2 LQKENI. Here the CDR3 reads CASSRGAGDEQYF. The CDR3 region has the DNA TGTGCCAGCTCACGGGGGGCCGGGGACGAGCAGTACTTC. The full variable domain, its missing parts supplied by reference TRBV18 and TRBJ2-7, is NAGVMQNPRHLVRRRGQEARLRCSPMKGHSHVYWYRQLPEEGLKFMVYLQKENIIDESGMPKERFSAEFPKEGPSILRIQQVVRGDSAAYFCASSRGAGDEQYFGPGTRLTVT.

The J gene is TRBJ2-5, the V gene TRBV7-2, with 9 bases identical to TRBD2. There are 16 residues in the CDR3. J was trimmed by 1 base and V by 1 base; bases with no gene match: 4. Germline CDR1 is SGHTA and CDR2 is FQGNSA. In DNA form, the CDR3 reads TGTGCCAGCAGCTTAGGCCTAGCGGGATTCCAAGAGACCCAGTACTTC. Its protein is CASSLGLAGFQETQYF.

At least ten counts were recorded for this clonotype. The chain uses TRBV20-1 and TRBJ1-1; 10 nucleotides match TRBD1. The V segment lost 4 bases and the J segment 4 bases; nucleotides outside the gene matches: 3. This CDR3 contains 13 residues. Germline CDR1 DFQATT, CDR2 SNEGSKA (reference sequence). The CDR3 DNA reads TGCAGTGCTAAGACAGGGGGCCGCACTGAAGCTTTCTTT. Translated, it gives CSAKTGGRTEAFF.

This clonotype was seen at least ten times. The chain recombines TRBV20-1 with TRBJ1-1; D is undetermined. V lost 1 base to trimming and J lost 2 bases, with 8 bases between them. The length of the CDR3 is 13 residues. The V gene's germline CDR1 is DFQATT and CDR2 SNEGSKA (reference sequence). CDR3 sequence reads: CSARVRDNTEAFF. CDR3 coding DNA: TGCAGTGCTAGAGTCCGGGATAACACTGAAGCTTTCTTT.

Many counts were recorded for this clonotype. The rearrangement uses TRBV5-1 and TRBJ2-1; TRBD1 might be the D (5 bases). The germline CDR1 and CDR2 sequences are SGHRS and YFSETQ. Trimming took 2 bases from V and 7 from J, leaving 19 bases between them. This CDR3 is 16 amino acids long. For the CDR3, the DNA is TGCGCCAGCAGCTTTCCAGCAGGGAACGTTGAGAATGAGCAGTTCTTC. This sequence encodes CASSFPAGNVENEQFF.

This clonotype was detected many times. The chain is built from TRBV5-1 and TRBJ1-2; D unclear. This CDR3 is 12 amino acids long. V lost 4 bases and J lost 2, with 6 bases in between. From germline, CDR1 is SGHRS and CDR2 YFSETQ. CDR3 DNA: TGCGCCAGCAGCACAGACAACTATGGCTACACCTTC. It specifies CASSTDNYGYTF.